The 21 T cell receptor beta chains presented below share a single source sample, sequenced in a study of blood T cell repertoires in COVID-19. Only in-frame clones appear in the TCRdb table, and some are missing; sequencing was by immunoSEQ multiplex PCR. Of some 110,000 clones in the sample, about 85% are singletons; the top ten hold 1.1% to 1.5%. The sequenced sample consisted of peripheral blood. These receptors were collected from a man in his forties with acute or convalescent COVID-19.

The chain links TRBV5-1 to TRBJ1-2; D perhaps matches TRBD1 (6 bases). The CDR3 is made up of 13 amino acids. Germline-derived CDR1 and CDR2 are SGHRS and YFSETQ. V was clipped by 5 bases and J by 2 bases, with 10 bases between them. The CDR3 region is CASRLTGNYGYTF. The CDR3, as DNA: TGCGCCAGCAGACTCACAGGGAACTATGGCTACACCTTC. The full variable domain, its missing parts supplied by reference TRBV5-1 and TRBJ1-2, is KAGVTQTPRYLIKTRGQQVTLSCSPISGHRSVSWYQQTPGQGLQFLFEYFSETQRNKGNFPGRFSGRQFSNSRSEMNVSTLELGDSALYLCASRLTGNYGYTFGSGTRLTVV.

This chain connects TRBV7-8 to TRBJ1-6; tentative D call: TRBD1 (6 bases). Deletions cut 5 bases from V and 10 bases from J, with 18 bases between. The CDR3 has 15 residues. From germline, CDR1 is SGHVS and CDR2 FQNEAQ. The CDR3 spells CASSQTLRGGSPLHF. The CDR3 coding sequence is TGTGCCAGCAGCCAGACTTTGAGAGGGGGATCACCCCTCCACTTT.

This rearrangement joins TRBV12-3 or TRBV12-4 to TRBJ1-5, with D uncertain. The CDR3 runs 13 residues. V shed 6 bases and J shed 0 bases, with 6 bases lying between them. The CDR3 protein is CASRAYSNQPQHF. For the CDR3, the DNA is TGTGCCAGCAGAGCTTATAGCAATCAGCCCCAGCATTTT.

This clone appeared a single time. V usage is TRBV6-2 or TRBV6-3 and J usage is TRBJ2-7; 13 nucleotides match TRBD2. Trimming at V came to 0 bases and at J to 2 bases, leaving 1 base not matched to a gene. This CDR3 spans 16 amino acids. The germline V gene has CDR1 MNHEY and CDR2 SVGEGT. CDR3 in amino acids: CASSYSGTSGAYEQYF. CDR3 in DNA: TGTGCCAGCAGTTACTCAGGGACTAGCGGGGCCTACGAGCAGTACTTC.

The CDR3 here is CASSVTLFSYNEQFF. CDR3 in DNA: TGTGCCAGCAGCGTTACTCTCTTCTCCTACAATGAGCAGTTCTTC. The gene calls are TRBV5-4 and TRBJ2-1; D gene unclear. V was shortened by 4 bases and J by 0 bases, with 11 bases between the two germline ends. The V gene's germline CDR1 is SGHNT and CDR2 YYREEE (reference sequence). The CDR3 contains 15 residues. Combining the CDR3 with reference TRBV5-4 and TRBJ2-1 gives the whole variable domain ETGVTQSPTHLIKTRGQQVTLRCSSQSGHNTVSWYQQALGQGPQFIFQYYREEENGRGNFPPRFSGLQFPNYSSELNVNALELDDSALYLCASSVTLFSYNEQFFGPGTRLTVL.

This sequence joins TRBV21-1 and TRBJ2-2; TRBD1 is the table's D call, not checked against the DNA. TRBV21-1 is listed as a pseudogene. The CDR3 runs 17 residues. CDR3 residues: CASSLAGTGMNTGELFF. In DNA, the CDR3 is TGTGCCAGCAGCCTTGCCGGGACAGGGATGAACACCGGGGAGCTGTTTTTT.

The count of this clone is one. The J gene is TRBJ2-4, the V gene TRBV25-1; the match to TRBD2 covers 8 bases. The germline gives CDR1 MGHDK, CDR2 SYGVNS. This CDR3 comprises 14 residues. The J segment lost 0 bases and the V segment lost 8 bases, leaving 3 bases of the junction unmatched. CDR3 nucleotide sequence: TGTGCCAGCCAGCGGGGGATAGCCAAAAACATTCAGTACTTC. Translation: CASQRGIAKNIQYF.

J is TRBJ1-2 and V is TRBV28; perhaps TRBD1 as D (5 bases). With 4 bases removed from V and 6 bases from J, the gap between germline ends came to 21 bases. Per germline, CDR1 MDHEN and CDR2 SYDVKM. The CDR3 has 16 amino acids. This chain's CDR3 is CASSSMTISKGDGYTF. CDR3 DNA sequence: TGTGCCAGCAGTTCCATGACAATCTCAAAAGGGGATGGCTACACCTTC.

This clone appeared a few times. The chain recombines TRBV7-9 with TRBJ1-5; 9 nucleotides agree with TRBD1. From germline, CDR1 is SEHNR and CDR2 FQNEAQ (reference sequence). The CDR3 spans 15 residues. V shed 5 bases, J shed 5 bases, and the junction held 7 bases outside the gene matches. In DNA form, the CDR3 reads TGTGCCAGCAGCCCAGGGACAGGGAGGTATCAGCCCCAGCATTTT. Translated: CASSPGTGRYQPQHF. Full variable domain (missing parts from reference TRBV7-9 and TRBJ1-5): DTGVSQNPRHKITKRGQNVTFRCDPISEHNRLYWYRQTLGQGPEFLTYFQNEAQLEKSRLLSDRFSAERPKGSFSTLEIQRTEQGDSAMYLCASSPGTGRYQPQHFGDGTRLSIL.

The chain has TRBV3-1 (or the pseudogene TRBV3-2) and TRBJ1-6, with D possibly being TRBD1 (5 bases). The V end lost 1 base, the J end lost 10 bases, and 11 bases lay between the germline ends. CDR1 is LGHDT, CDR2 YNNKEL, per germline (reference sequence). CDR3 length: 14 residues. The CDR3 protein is CASSQVLGGSPLHF. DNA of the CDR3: TGTGCCAGCAGCCAAGTTTTGGGGGGATCACCCCTCCACTTT.

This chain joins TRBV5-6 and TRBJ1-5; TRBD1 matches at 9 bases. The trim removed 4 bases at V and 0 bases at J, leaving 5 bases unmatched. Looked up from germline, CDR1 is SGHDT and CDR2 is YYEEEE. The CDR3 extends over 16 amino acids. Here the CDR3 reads CASSDRGNPSNQPQHF. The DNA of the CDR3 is TGTGCCAGCAGCGACAGGGGGAACCCTAGCAATCAGCCCCAGCATTTT.

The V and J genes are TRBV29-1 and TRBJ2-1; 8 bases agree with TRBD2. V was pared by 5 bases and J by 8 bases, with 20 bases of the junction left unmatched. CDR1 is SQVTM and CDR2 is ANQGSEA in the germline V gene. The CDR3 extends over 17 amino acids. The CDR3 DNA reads TGCAGCGTTAAATCCCGCCGCGAAAGCGGGAGTCCCTATGAGCAGTTCTTC. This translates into CSVKSRRESGSPYEQFF.

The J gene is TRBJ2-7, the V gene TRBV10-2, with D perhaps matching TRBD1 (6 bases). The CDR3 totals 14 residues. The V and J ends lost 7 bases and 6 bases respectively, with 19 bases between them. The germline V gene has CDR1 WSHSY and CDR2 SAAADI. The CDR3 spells CASKDGSGAGEQYF. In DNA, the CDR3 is TGCGCCAGCAAGGATGGTTCAGGGGCGGGCGAGCAGTACTTC.

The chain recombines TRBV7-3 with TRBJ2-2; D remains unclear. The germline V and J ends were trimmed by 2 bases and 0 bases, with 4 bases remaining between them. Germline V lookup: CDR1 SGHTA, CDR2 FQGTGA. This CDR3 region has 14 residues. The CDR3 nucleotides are TGTGCCAGCAGCTTACAGGCGAACACCGGGGAGCTGTTTTTT. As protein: CASSLQANTGELFF.

Here the CDR3 DNA reads TGTGCCAGCAGTCCGGACAGGGTCTCTGGAAACACCATATATTTT. Residues: CASSPDRVSGNTIYF. The V and J genes are TRBV2 and TRBJ1-3; 8 bases are a match to TRBD1. In germline, CDR1 is SNHLY, CDR2 FYNNEI. V dropped 5 bases and J dropped 0; count of bases not matched to a gene: 3. The CDR3 runs 15 residues.

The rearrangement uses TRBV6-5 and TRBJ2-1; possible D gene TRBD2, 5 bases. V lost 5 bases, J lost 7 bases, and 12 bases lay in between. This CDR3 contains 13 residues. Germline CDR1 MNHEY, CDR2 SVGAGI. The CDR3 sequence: CASSIRLPNEQFF. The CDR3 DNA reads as TGTGCCAGCAGTATACGACTACCGAATGAGCAGTTCTTC.

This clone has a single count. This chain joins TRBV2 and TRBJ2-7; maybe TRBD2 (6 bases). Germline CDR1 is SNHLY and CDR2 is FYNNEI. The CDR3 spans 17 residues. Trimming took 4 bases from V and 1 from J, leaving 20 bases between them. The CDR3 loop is CASSVWFGGARSYEQYF. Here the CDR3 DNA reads TGTGCCAGCAGTGTATGGTTCGGAGGGGCTCGGTCCTACGAGCAGTACTTC.

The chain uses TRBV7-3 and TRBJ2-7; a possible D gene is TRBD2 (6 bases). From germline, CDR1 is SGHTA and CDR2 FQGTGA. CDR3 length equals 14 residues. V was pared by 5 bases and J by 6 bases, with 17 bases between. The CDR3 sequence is CASSPAGTDAEQYF. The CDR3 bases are TGTGCCAGCAGCCCGGCGGGGACGGACGCCGAGCAGTACTTC.

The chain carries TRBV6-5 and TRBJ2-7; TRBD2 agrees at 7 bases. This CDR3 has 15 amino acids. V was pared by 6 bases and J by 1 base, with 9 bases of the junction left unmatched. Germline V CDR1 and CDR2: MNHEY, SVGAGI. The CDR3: CASRDRDYGSYEQYF. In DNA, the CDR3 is TGTGCCAGCAGAGACCGGGACTATGGGTCCTACGAGCAGTACTTC.

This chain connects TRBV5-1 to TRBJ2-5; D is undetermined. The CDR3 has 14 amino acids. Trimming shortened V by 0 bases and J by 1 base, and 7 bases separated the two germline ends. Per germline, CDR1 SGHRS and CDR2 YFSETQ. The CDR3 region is CASSLATVQETQYF. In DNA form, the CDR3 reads TGCGCCAGCAGCTTGGCAACAGTCCAAGAGACCCAGTACTTC. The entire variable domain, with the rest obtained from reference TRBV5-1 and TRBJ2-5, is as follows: KAGVTQTPRYLIKTRGQQVTLSCSPISGHRSVSWYQQTPGQGLQFLFEYFSETQRNKGNFPGRFSGRQFSNSRSEMNVSTLELGDSALYLCASSLATVQETQYFGPGTRLLVL.

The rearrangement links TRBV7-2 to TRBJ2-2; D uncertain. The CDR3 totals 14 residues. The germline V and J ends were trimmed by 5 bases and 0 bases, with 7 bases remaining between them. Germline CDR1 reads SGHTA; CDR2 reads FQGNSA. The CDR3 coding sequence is TGTGCCAGCAGCCAACAGCCGAACACCGGGGAGCTGTTTTTT. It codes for CASSQQPNTGELFF.